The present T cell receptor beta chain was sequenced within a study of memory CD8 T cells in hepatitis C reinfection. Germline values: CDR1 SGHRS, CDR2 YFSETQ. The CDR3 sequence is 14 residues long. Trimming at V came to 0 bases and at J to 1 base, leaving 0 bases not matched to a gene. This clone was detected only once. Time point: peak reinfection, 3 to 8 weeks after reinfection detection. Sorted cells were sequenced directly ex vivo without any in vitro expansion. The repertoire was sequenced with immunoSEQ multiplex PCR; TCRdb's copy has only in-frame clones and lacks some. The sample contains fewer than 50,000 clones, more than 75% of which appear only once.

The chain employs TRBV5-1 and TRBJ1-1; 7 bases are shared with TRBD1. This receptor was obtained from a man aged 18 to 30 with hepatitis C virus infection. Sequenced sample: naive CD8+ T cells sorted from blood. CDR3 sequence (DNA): TGCGCCAGCAGCTTGGACAGGGGGAACACTGAAGCTTTCTTT. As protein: CASSLDRGNTEAFF.